The clone carrying this TCR beta chain appeared a few times. Its antigen is not identified. The sample belongs to a study of OX40 agonist ivuxolimab in advanced cancers. Study-level background: Intravenous ivuxolimab was administered to patients every 2 weeks at 0.01 to 10 mg/kg. Partial responses were observed in three patients, of whom one had hepatocellular carcinoma and two had cutaneous melanoma.

With autoimmune disease history or systemic immunosuppression, patients were excluded. Regarding the study as a whole: Both blood CD4+ and CD8+ T cells showed clonal growth by week 6 at 0.1 to 3.0 mg/kg.

TCRdb keeps only in-frame clones here, not all; method: immunoSEQ multiplex PCR. The sample lists under 95,000 clones; about 89% were seen once. V was trimmed by 2 bases and J by 5 bases, leaving 12 bases between them. Germline loops: CDR1 SGHVS, CDR2 FNYEAQ. The CDR3 covers 14 residues. This clonotype originated in an adult with an advanced solid tumor such as melanoma, head and neck, liver or kidney cancer. The rearrangement joins TRBV7-6 to TRBJ2-5; TRBD1 might be the D (5 bases). Source: CD4+ or CD8+ T cells sorted from blood, taken in a trial of the OX40 agonist ivuxolimab. The CDR3 DNA sequence: TGTGCCAGCAGCTTAATTCGCAGGGCTGAGACCCAGTACTTC. It specifies CASSLIRRAETQYF.